This passage covers 9 T cell receptor beta chains from one sample sequenced in a study of T cells in Graves' hyperthyroidism and ophthalmopathy. RNA transcripts served as the template for amplifying TCR beta CDR3 regions. During a first-round RT-PCR of the TCR CDR3, the HTBI primer set was used. TCRdb re-derived calls from the multiplex PCR reads in MiXCR, one entry per CDR3 protein. Found here are hundreds of thousands of distinct CDR3 sequences, around 20% of them singletons; the top ten hold about a sixth. Sequenced input: blood. The receptors originated from a woman aged 45-59 years with Graves' hyperthyroidism that later progressed to Graves' ophthalmopathy.

The rearrangement links TRBV4-2 to TRBJ2-2; D remains ambiguous. Germline CDR1 reads LGHNA; CDR2 reads YNFKEQ. V lost 1 base to trimming and J lost 3 bases, with 9 bases between them. The CDR3 spans 15 residues. CDR3 in amino acids: CASSQVGLHTGELFF. In DNA form, the CDR3 reads TGTGCCAGCAGCCAAGTGGGTCTACACACCGGGGAGCTGTTTTTT.

The table lists this clonotype with a few counts. The chain joins TRBV6-1 to TRBJ1-5; possible D gene TRBD1, 6 bases. V shed 5 bases and J shed 2 bases, with 13 bases lying between them. This CDR3 is 15 amino acids long. Germline V gene lookup returns CDR1 MNHNS and CDR2 SASEGT. This CDR3 is CASSSRRGGNQPQHF. CDR3 nucleotide sequence: TGTGCCAGCAGTTCGCGCAGGGGCGGCAATCAGCCCCAGCATTTT.

In its sample, this clonotype was seen a few times. CDR3 in DNA: TGTGCCAGCAGGTCTCGGACAGGGGGTTCCTGGGAGACCCAGTACTTC. Translation: CASRSRTGGSWETQYF. The rearrangement joins TRBV12-3 or TRBV12-4 to TRBJ2-5; TRBD1 aligns across 10 bases. The CDR3 sequence is 16 residues long. J was trimmed by 5 bases and V by 6 bases; bases with no gene match: 12.

CDR3 loop: CSARGRINSPLHF. DNA of the CDR3: TGCAGTGCTAGAGGGCGGATTAATTCACCCCTCCACTTT. This chain links TRBV20-1 with TRBJ1-6, with D unresolved. Trimming pared 1 base from V and 6 bases from J, leaving 7 bases between. CDR3 length equals 13 residues. CDR1 is DFQATT and CDR2 is SNEGSKA in the germline V gene (reference sequence).

Remarks on this clonotype: A much larger clone lies one base from this, so it may be a read error. The chain employs TRBV3-1 and TRBJ1-5; TRBD1 agrees at 7 bases. CDR1 and CDR2 from the germline V gene are LGHDT and YNNKEL (reference sequence). The CDR3 covers 15 residues. The CDR3 DNA reads as TGTGCCTGCAGCCAAGACAGGGTTCCGAATCAGCCCCAGCATTTT. It is translated as CACSQDRVPNQPQHF.

The chain combines TRBV3-1 with TRBJ2-1, with D unresolved. The CDR3 is 16 residues long. Deletions cut 6 bases from V and 0 bases from J, with 15 bases between. Germline values: CDR1 LGHDT, CDR2 YNNKEL (reference sequence). The CDR3 DNA is TGTGCCAGCAGGGGTGCGGACGTTAGCTCCTACAATGAGCAGTTCTTC. This gives the protein CASRGADVSSYNEQFF.

The genes are TRBV30 and TRBJ1-5; D is unresolved. The CDR3 length is 13 residues. V was pared by 2 bases and J by 6 bases, with 11 bases between. Per germline, CDR1 GTSNPN and CDR2 SVGIG (reference sequence). The CDR3 here is CAWSSRGFQPQHF. Here the CDR3 DNA reads TGTGCCTGGAGTTCGAGAGGGTTTCAGCCCCAGCATTTT.

This clonotype was counted at least ten times. The chain links TRBV2 to TRBJ2-7; 11 bases match TRBD1. There are 14 residues in the CDR3. Germline-derived CDR1 and CDR2 are SNHLY and FYNNEI. J was trimmed by 3 bases and V by 4 bases; bases with no gene match: 2. CDR3 protein: CASSAGQGDYEQYF. The DNA of the CDR3 is TGTGCCAGCAGTGCGGGACAGGGGGACTACGAGCAGTACTTC.

This clonotype was observed a handful of times. This rearrangement joins TRBV20-1 to TRBJ2-5; 8 bases fit TRBD2. The junction had 2 bases not matched to a gene; V was cut back by 3 bases and J by 5 bases. CDR1 is DFQATT, CDR2 SNEGSKA, per germline (reference sequence). The CDR3 is 12 amino acids. DNA for the CDR3: TGCAGTGCTAGTATAGCGGGGGAGACCCAGTACTTC. Translated, it gives CSASIAGETQYF.